This T cell receptor beta chain was profiled in a study of metastatic and nonmetastatic thyroid tumors. Among the patients, none had received any treatment before thyroid surgery. TCRdb re-called the PCR reads with MiXCR. This table holds 20,000 to 25,000 clones, about 30% found once. Details on this clone: Its antigen is still unknown.

General study results and limits: In both blood and tumor samples, TCR beta diversity was reported significantly higher for malignant than benign nodules.

This sequence was found in a female donor with papillary thyroid cancer or a benign thyroid nodule (not recorded which). Some clones in this sample may be carry-over from other donors' samples. The sample taken for sequencing was tumor tissue.

The CDR3 spells CASLGQGRWNEQFF. The CDR3 region has the DNA TGTGCCAGCCTTGGACAGGGGCGTTGGAATGAGCAGTTCTTC. V gene TRBV7-3 combines with J gene TRBJ2-1, with 9 bases that match TRBD1. V trimming: 8 bases; J trimming: 7 bases; junction bases outside the gene matches: 9. The CDR3 spans 14 residues. The germline gives CDR1 SGHTA, CDR2 FQGTGA.